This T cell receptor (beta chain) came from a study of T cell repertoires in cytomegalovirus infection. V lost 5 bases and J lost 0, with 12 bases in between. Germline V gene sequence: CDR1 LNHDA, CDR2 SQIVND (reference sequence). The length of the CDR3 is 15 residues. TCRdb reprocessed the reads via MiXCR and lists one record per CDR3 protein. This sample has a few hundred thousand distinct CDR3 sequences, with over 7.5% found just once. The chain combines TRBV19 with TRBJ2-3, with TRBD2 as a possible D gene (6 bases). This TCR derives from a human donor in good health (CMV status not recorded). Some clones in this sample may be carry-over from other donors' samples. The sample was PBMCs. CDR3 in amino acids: CASSPRRGSTDTQYF. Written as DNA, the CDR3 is TGTGCCAGTAGTCCCCGACGGGGGAGCACAGATACGCAGTATTTT.